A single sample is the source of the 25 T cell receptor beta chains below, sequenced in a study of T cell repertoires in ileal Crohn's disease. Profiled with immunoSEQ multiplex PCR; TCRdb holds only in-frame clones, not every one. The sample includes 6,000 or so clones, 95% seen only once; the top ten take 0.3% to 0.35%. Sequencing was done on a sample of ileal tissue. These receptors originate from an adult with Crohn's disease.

The DNA of the CDR3 is TGCGCCAGCAGCCCATGGGCGGGGGCTAGTGATCAGCCCCAGCATTTT. Its translation is CASSPWAGASDQPQHF. This sequence joins TRBV4-1 and TRBJ1-5; D possibly corresponds to TRBD1 (6 bases). Germline CDR1 is MGHRA and CDR2 is YSYEKL. The CDR3 is 16 residues long. V lost 4 bases and J 5 bases, leaving 18 bases between the germline ends.

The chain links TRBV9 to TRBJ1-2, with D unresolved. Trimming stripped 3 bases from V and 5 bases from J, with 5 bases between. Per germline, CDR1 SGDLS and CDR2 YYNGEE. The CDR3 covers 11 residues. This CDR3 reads CASSAEYGYTF. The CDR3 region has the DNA TGTGCCAGCAGCGCGGAGTATGGCTACACCTTC.

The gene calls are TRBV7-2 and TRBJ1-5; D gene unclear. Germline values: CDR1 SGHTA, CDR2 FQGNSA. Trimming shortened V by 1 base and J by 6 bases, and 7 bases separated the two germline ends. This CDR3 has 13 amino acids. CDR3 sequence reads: CASSLELIQPQHF. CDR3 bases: TGTGCCAGCAGCTTAGAGCTGATTCAGCCCCAGCATTTT.

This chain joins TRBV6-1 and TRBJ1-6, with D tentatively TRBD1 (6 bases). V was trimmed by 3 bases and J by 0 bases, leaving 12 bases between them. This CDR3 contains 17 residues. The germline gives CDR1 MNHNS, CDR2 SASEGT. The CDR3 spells CASSDPTGSSYNSPLHF. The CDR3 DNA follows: TGTGCCAGCAGTGACCCCACAGGGAGCTCCTATAATTCACCCCTCCACTTT.

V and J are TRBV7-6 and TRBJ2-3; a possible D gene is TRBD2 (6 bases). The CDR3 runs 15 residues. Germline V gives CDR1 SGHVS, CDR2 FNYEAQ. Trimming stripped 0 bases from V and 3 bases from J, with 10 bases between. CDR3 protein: CASSLAAGMTDTQYF. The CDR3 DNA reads TGTGCCAGCAGCTTAGCAGCGGGTATGACAGATACGCAGTATTTT.

CDR3 in DNA: TGTGCCAGCAGTCCCCAGCGTCAGGGCCCCCTCCACTTT. This translates into CASSPQRQGPLHF. This chain uses TRBV27 with TRBJ1-6, with D maybe TRBD1 (5 bases). In germline, CDR1 is MNHEY, CDR2 SMNVEV (reference sequence). V was cut by 5 bases and J by 13 bases, with 15 bases left in between. The CDR3 consists of 13 residues.

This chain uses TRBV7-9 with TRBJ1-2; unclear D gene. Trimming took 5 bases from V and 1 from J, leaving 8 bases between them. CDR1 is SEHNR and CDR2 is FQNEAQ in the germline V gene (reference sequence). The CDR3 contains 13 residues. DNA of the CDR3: TGTGCCAGCAGCCCAATTAGTAACTATGGCTACACCTTC. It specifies CASSPISNYGYTF.

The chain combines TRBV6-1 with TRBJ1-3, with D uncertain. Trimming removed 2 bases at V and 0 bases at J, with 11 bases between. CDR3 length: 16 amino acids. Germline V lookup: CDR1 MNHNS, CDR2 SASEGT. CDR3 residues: CASSETKLSSGNTIYF. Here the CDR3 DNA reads TGTGCCAGCAGTGAAACGAAACTGAGCTCTGGAAACACCATATATTTT.

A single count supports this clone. The CDR3, as DNA: TGTGCCAGCAGCTTGGCGGCTAGCGGGGGGAACACCGGGGAGCTGTTTTTT. The encoded protein is CASSLAASGGNTGELFF. V is TRBV5-4 and J is TRBJ2-2; TRBD2 matches at 10 bases. CDR1 and CDR2 (germline): SGHNT, YYREEE (reference sequence). Trimming took 0 bases from V and 1 from J; bases not matched to a gene: 3. This CDR3 comprises 17 residues.

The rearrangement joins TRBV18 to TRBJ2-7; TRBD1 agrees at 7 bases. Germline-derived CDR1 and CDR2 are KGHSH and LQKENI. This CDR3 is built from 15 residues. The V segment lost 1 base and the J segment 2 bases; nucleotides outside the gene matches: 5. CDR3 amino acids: CASSPQRDSTYEQYV. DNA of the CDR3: TGTGCCAGCTCACCACAGAGGGACAGTACCTACGAGCAGTACGTC.

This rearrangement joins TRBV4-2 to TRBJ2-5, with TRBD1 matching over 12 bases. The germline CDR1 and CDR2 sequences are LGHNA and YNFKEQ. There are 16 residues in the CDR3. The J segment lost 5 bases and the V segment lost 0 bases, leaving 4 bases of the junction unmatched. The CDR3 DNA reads TGTGCCAGCAGCCAAGAGGGGGACAGGGGGCGGGAGACCCAGTACTTC. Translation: CASSQEGDRGRETQYF.

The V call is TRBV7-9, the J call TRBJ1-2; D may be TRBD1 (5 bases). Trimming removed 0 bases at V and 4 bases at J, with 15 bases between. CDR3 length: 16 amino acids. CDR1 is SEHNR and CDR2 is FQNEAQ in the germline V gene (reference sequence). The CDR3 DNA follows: TGTGCCAGCAGCTTAGCGCCAGGGATGAACCGCTATGGCTACACCTTC. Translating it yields CASSLAPGMNRYGYTF.

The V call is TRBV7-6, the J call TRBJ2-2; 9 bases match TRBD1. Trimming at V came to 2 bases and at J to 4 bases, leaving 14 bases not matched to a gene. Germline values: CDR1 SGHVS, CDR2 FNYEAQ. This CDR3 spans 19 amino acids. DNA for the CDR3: TGTGCCAGCAGCTTATTTGGAGGACAGGGGCCGACCTCCACCGGGGAGCTGTTTTTT. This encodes CASSLFGGQGPTSTGELFF.

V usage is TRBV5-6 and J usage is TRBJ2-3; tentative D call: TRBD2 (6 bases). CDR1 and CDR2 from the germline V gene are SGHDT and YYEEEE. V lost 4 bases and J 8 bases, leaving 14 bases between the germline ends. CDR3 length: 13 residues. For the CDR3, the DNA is TGTGCCAGCAGCATCGTCGGGGGTGGTACGCAGTATTTT. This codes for CASSIVGGGTQYF.

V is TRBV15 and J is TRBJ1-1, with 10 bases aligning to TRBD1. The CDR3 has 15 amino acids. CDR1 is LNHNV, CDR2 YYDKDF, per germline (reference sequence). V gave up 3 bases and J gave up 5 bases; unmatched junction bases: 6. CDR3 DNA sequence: TGTGCCACCAGCAGTCCCGGACAGGGGGAGACTGAAGCTTTCTTT. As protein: CATSSPGQGETEAFF.

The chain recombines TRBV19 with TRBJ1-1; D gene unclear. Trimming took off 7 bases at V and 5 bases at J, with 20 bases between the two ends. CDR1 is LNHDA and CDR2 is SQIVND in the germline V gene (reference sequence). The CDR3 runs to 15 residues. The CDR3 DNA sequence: TGTGCCAGTAAAAGTGGGTCCAGCGGAGGGACTGAAGCTTTCTTT. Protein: CASKSGSSGGTEAFF. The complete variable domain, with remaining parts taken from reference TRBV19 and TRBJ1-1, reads DGGITQSPKYLFRKEGQNVTLSCEQNLNHDAMYWYRQDPGQGLRLIYYSQIVNDFQKGDIAEGYSVSREKKESFPLTVTSAQKNPTAFYLCASKSGSSGGTEAFFGQGTRLTVV.

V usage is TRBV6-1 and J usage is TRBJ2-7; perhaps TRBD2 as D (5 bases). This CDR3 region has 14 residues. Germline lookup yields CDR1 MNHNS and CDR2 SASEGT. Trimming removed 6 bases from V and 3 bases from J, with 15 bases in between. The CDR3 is CASRPEGRLYEQYV. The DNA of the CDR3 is TGTGCCAGCAGGCCCGAGGGCAGACTCTACGAGCAGTACGTC.

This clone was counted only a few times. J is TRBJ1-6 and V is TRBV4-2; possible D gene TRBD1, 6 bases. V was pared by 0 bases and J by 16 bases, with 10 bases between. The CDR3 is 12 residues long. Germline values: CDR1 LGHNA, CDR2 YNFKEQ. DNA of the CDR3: TGTGCCAGCAGCCAAGAGTTTGGACAGCTCCACTTT. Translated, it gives CASSQEFGQLHF.

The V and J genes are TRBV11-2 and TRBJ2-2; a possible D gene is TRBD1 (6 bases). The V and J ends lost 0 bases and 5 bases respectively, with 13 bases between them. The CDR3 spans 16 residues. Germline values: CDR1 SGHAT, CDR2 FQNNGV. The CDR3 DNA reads TGTGCCAGCAGCTTAGAGAGGGGGTCGAGGACCGGGGAGCTGTTTTTT. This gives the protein CASSLERGSRTGELFF.

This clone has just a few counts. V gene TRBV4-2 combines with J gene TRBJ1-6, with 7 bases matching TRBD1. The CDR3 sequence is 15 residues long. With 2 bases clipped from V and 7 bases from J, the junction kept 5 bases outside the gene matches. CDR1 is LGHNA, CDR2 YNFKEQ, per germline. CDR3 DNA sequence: TGTGCCAGCAGCCAACAGGGGGAGGCCAATTCACCCCTCCACTTT. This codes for CASSQQGEANSPLHF.

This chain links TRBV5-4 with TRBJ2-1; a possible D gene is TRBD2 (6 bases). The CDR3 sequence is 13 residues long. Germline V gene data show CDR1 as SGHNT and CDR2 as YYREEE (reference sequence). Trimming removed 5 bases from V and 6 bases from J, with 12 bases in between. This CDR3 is CASRGGPSNEQFF. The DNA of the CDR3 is TGTGCCAGCAGGGGGGGACCGTCCAATGAGCAGTTCTTC.

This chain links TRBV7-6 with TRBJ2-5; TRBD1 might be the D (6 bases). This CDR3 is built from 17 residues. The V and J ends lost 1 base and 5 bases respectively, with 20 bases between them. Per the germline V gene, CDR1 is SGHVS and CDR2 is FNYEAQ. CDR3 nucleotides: TGTGCCAGCAGCTTAGAGGTCAGGGGCAGGGCCTATGAGACCCAGTACTTC. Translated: CASSLEVRGRAYETQYF.

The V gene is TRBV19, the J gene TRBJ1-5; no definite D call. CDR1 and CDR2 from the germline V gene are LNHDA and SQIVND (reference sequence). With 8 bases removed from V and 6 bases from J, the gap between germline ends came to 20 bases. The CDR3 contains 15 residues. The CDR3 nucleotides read TGTGCCAGTGGAATGCGGGAGGGATTTGGTCAGCCCCAGCATTTT. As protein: CASGMREGFGQPQHF.

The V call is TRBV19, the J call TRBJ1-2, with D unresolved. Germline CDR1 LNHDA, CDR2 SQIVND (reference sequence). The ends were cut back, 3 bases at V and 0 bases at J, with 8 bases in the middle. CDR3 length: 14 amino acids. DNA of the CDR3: TGTGCCAGTAGTATTGGCCTTTCTAACTATGGCTACACCTTC. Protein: CASSIGLSNYGYTF. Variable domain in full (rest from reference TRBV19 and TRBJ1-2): DGGITQSPKYLFRKEGQNVTLSCEQNLNHDAMYWYRQDPGQGLRLIYYSQIVNDFQKGDIAEGYSVSREKKESFPLTVTSAQKNPTAFYLCASSIGLSNYGYTFGSGTRLTVV.

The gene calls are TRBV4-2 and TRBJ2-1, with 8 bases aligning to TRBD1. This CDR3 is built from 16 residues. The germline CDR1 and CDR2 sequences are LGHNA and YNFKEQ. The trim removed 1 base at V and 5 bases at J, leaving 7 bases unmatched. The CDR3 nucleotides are TGTGCCAGCAGCCAAGCTGCGGACAGGGAGAACAATGAGCAGTTCTTC. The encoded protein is CASSQAADRENNEQFF.